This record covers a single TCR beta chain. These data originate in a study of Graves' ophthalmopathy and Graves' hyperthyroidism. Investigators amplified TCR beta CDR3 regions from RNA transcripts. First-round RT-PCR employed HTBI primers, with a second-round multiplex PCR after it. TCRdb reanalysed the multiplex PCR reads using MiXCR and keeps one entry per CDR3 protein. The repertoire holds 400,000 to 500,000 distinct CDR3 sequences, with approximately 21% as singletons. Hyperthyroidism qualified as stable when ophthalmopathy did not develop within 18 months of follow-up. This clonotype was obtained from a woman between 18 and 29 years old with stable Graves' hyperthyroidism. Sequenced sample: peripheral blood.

The CDR3 is CASSYSASWEGQNIQYF. In DNA, the CDR3 is TGTGCCAGCAGTTACTCCGCTTCGTGGGAGGGCCAAAACATTCAGTACTTC. The chain carries TRBV6-5 and TRBJ2-4; 7 nucleotides match TRBD2. Per germline, CDR1 MNHEY and CDR2 SVGAGI. V trimming: 0 bases; J trimming: 5 bases; junction bases outside the gene matches: 10. The CDR3 sequence is 17 residues long.